This TCR beta chain comes out of a study of cytotoxic CD8 clonotypes in ibrutinib-treated CLL (dated by TCRdb to about 2021). At the level of the whole study: The cohort included roughly 15 treatment-naive and ten to twelve relapsed/refractory patients; roughly 17 were IGHV unmutated. Partial responses were observed in about 25 patients and complete responses in 2; after a median follow-up of 68 months, remission was maintained in about 15 patients and progression was observed in about twelve. Cryopreserved peripheral blood mononuclear cells were collected before treatment, at response, and at either disease progression or sustained remission. Every remission and progressive disease sample was obtained while ibrutinib was still being received by the patients. Of the approximately 90 participants in the trial, roughly 26 had longitudinal samples available. The response samples were drawn at a median of roughly eleven months into treatment, with a range of about 6 to 40 months. On average, each sample had 255,043 productive templates and more than 75,000 productive rearrangements.

Explained via the paper, the time point label denotes: approximately 25 months on ibrutinib. For TCR beta library preparation, approximately 2 micrograms of genomic DNA was extracted from cryopreserved PBMCs. Longitudinal blood samples from CLL patients on ibrutinib monotherapy were analyzed using high-throughput TCR beta sequencing. The patients were enrolled in a single-center, open-label phase 2 trial of ibrutinib monotherapy. Regarding this clone: Its antigen is not yet known. No base qualities exist here, and no much larger clone lies one base off it.

General conclusions and limits of the study: Baseline clonality exceeded that of age-matched healthy donors and correlated strongly with circulating CD8+ T-cell counts. Lymph node repertoires were not examined, and the timing of sampling was not matched between patients in sustained remission and those whose disease progressed. At ibrutinib response clonality went up, during sustained remission it held steady, and at progression it dropped back toward baseline. Public clonotypes were rare and either contracted or stayed stable during treatment, and the rise in clonality at ibrutinib response reflected the expansion of private clonotypes.

On a MiSeq, deep resolution sequencing aimed for a depth between 1 in 1 million and 1 in 200,000 T cells, with each clonotype covered around 9.2x on average. TCR beta libraries were generated with the immunoSEQ hsTCRB Kit. The published analysis was carried out like this. Data were analyzed with ImmunoSEQ Data Assistant and ImmunoSEQ Analyzer, with V, D and J genes assigned per IMGT definitions. Clonality, which ranges from 0 to 1, was calculated as one minus the normalized Shannon entropy of productive rearrangement frequencies. Only overrepresented clonotypes making up at least 0.05% of each patient's repertoire were included in the public clonotype analysis. More than ten age-matched healthy donor repertoires from immuneACCESS were used as controls for clonality. This is the immuneACCESS table as TCRdb keeps it, with only in-frame sequences that have V and J called. A part of the clones is gone; compared with another copy, unresolved V genes explain less than half, and the rest is unexplained. That table is the source of V, J and clone size, and D and trimming were worked out from the DNA. Across this sample there are more than 60,000 clones, with over 65% seen only once. More than 30% of the sample lies in the top ten.

Deletion took 0 bases off V and 7 bases off J, with a span of 15 bases between the germline ends. CDR1 is given as SNHLY and CDR2 as FYNNEI, both from the germline V gene. Its CDR3 holds 15 amino acids, cysteine through phenylalanine. The kept DNA is CDR3 alone, 45 bases in frame from the first base. This TCR was recovered from a human donor with chronic lymphocytic leukemia. The rearrangement joined TRBV2 to TRBJ1-2, with TRBD1 tentatively as D gene (5 bases match). The specimen comprised PBMCs, sampled after 24 months of ibrutinib treatment. The nucleotide sequence reads as follows: TGTGCCAGCAGTGAAGCAAGAGGGGAGCAGGGTGGCTACACCTTC. Translated, it reads CASSEARGEQGGYTF. The full variable domain, with segments outside the CDR3 supplied by the reference TRBV2 and TRBJ1-2 proteins, appears as EPEVTQTPSHQVTQMGQEVILRCVPISNHLYFYWYRQILGQKVEFLVSFYNNEISEKSEIFDDQFSVERPDGSNFTLKIRSTKLEDSAMYFCASSEARGEQGGYTFGSGTRLTVV.